Below are 10 T cell receptor beta chains sequenced from a single sample in a study of shared clonotypes between healthy human individuals. Here immunoSEQ multiplex PCR was the method, and the copy in TCRdb shows in-frame clones only, minus some. The table lists 950,000 to 1,200,000 clones, around three quarters of them singletons. Sequenced input: memory CD4+ T cells from PBMCs. Stated subset: CD45RA-negative fraction. The receptors derive from a man younger than 35 in good health. Some clones in this sample may be carry-over from other donors' samples.

The V gene is TRBV9, the J gene TRBJ2-1; TRBD2 matches 13 bases. The trim removed 0 bases at V and 0 bases at J, leaving 6 bases unmatched. Germline CDR1 is SGDLS and CDR2 is YYNGEE. CDR3 size: 19 residues. Here the CDR3 DNA reads TGTGCCAGCAGCGTAGACGGACTAGCGGGAGTTTACTCCTACAATGAGCAGTTCTTC. Amino acids: CASSVDGLAGVYSYNEQFF.

This clone occurred once. The chain has TRBV28 and TRBJ1-5; 9 bases are shared with TRBD1. V shed 6 bases and J 5 bases; nucleotides not matched to a gene: 8. Germline assignment: CDR1 MDHEN and CDR2 SYDVKM. The CDR3 spans 15 residues. CDR3 residues: CASRSGTGYDQPQHF. The CDR3 DNA is TGTGCCAGCAGATCCGGGACAGGGTATGATCAGCCCCAGCATTTT.

The CDR3 reads CATNNYYQPQHF. The CDR3 DNA is TGTGCCACCAACAATTATTATCAGCCCCAGCATTTT. The genes are TRBV19 and TRBJ1-5; D gene unclear. This CDR3 has 12 residues. V was trimmed by 10 bases and J by 5 bases, leaving 12 bases between them. Germline V gives CDR1 LNHDA, CDR2 SQIVND (reference sequence).

This clone was counted ten times or more. The chain combines TRBV7-9 with TRBJ1-1, with 10 bases aligning to TRBD1. J lost 4 bases, V lost 1 base, and 6 bases had no gene match. CDR3 size: 16 residues. Germline V lookup: CDR1 SEHNR, CDR2 FQNEAQ (reference sequence). The DNA for the CDR3 is TGTGCCAGCAGCTTAGAACCGGGACAGGGGACCACTGAAGCTTTCTTT. This encodes CASSLEPGQGTTEAFF.

The chain employs TRBV2 and TRBJ1-1; D is ambiguous. Germline V gene lookup returns CDR1 SNHLY and CDR2 FYNNEI. CDR3 length: 12 residues. V was trimmed by 8 bases and J by 5 bases, leaving 12 bases between them. CDR3 sequence: CASDSGWTEAFF. Written as DNA, the CDR3 is TGTGCCAGCGATTCAGGTTGGACTGAAGCTTTCTTT.

This clone appeared a few times. This chain uses TRBV4-3 with TRBJ1-2; the match to TRBD1 covers 8 bases. The germline V gene has CDR1 LGHNA and CDR2 YSLEER. CDR3 size: 18 residues. V gave up 0 bases and J gave up 5 bases; unmatched junction bases: 14. CDR3 bases: TGCGCCAGCAGCCAAGATAGGGGCTCGGGGGGACAGGTATATGGCTACACCTTC. This codes for CASSQDRGSGGQVYGYTF.

The chain links TRBV28 to TRBJ2-1; D perhaps matches TRBD2 (5 bases). The CDR3 is 11 residues long. V gave up 2 bases and J gave up 10 bases, with 6 bases separating them. Germline CDR1 is MDHEN and CDR2 is SYDVKM. The CDR3 DNA follows: TGTGCCAGCAGTTTAACGGGAGAGCAGTTCTTC. This sequence encodes CASSLTGEQFF.

The chain carries TRBV28 and TRBJ2-7; 12 bases align to TRBD1. This CDR3 spans 16 amino acids. J gave up 4 bases and V 10 bases, and 14 bases lay outside the gene matches. Germline CDR1 is MDHEN and CDR2 is SYDVKM. The CDR3 protein is CATRGSGTGGWYEQYF. The CDR3 coding sequence is TGTGCCACCAGGGGGTCCGGGACAGGGGGCTGGTACGAGCAGTACTTC.

The chain couples TRBV30 to TRBJ2-1; D call uncertain. Trimming pared 5 bases from V and 4 bases from J, leaving 6 bases between. The CDR3 extends over 11 amino acids. Germline CDR1 reads GTSNPN; CDR2 reads SVGIG (reference sequence). The DNA for the CDR3 is TGTGCCTGGGCTTATTACAATGAGCAGTTCTTC. Its protein is CAWAYYNEQFF.

The V gene is TRBV7-9, the J gene TRBJ2-7, with 10 bases fitting TRBD1. Per the germline V gene, CDR1 is SEHNR and CDR2 is FQNEAQ (reference sequence). J lost 2 bases, V lost 0 bases, and 4 bases had no gene match. CDR3 length: 16 residues. This chain's CDR3 is CASSLAPTGGPYEQYF. The CDR3 coding sequence is TGTGCCAGCAGCTTAGCCCCGACAGGGGGCCCCTACGAGCAGTACTTC.